This T cell receptor beta chain was found in a study of cytomegalovirus exposure and HLA in healthy donors. Study conclusions and caveats: A cluster of highly shared sequence variants was likely a sequencing artifact. After further analysis at a later stage, roughly 16,000 TCR beta sequences were associated with HLA alleles at 0.05 false discovery rate. TRBV6-2, TRBV6-3 and some other V segments were unresolvable in 87-base-pair reads.

The CDR3 is 13 residues long. From germline, CDR1 is SEHNR and CDR2 FQNEAQ (reference sequence). V was shortened by 5 bases and J by 3 bases, with 11 bases between the two germline ends. Both 60 Vbeta primers and 13 Jbeta primers went into the PCR. The protocol was immunoSEQ multiplex PCR, while the TCRdb copy is restricted to in-frame clones and leaves out a portion. The table lists about 140,000 clones, around two thirds of them singletons. Remarks on this clone: No antigen is known for it.

The chain recombines TRBV7-9 with TRBJ2-7; D perhaps matches TRBD1 (8 bases). The sequencing input was PBMCs. The TCR comes from a woman in her sixties in good health and CMV-seropositive. CDR3 sequence reads: CASSHRGGYEQYF. The CDR3 bases are TGTGCCAGCAGCCACAGGGGGGGCTACGAGCAGTACTTC.